This T cell receptor (beta chain) was recorded in a study of shared clonotypes between healthy human individuals. Study overall: CD4 naive and CD4 memory each took three plates per donor, while CD8 naive took two and CD8 memory one. Study findings and constraints: Expectations were that clonotype sharing among donors would be affected by sequencing depth. Naive CD4 clonotype sharing across a handful of donors was 4.5% to 6%.

All donors qualified as healthy HIV-negative adults and had experienced no recent acute infections or vaccinations. Sequencing used immunoSEQ multiplex PCR; TCRdb keeps in-frame clones, though not all of them. The table records about 190,000 clones, about 68% of them present only once. Germline V CDR1 and CDR2: SNHLY, FYNNEI. This CDR3 spans 14 amino acids. The germline V and J ends were trimmed by 4 bases and 1 base, with 10 bases remaining between them. A note on this clone: The antigen is unknown.

The sequence was collected from a man younger than 40 in good health. The sequenced sample was memory CD4+ T cells sorted from blood. The sample's subset: CD45RA-negative fraction. This sequence joins TRBV2 and TRBJ1-1, with D uncertain. For the CDR3, the DNA is TGTGCCAGCAGTGTCGGTAGGCGGAACACTGAAGCTTTCTTT. Residues: CASSVGRRNTEAFF.